The present TCR beta chain was sequenced within a study of blood T cell repertoires in COVID-19. Across the study: Spain, Italy and the United States supplied samples that represented acute and convalescent COVID-19.

Per germline, CDR1 LGHNA and CDR2 YNFKEQ. The CDR3 covers 14 residues. Losses at the gene ends were 4 bases for V and 5 bases for J; bases not matched to a gene: 1. Libraries were prepared by immunoSEQ multiplex PCR; TCRdb keeps only in-frame clonotypes and omits some of them. Among hundreds of thousands of clones listed, under 90% were seen once. The sample consisted of PBMCs or T cells enriched from blood (not recorded which). The chain uses TRBV4-2 and TRBJ1-6; 8 positions agree with TRBD1. This TCR came from a woman in her forties who had been exposed to COVID-19. The DNA for the CDR3 is TGTGCCAGCAGCCCGACAGGGGATAATTCACCCCTCCACTTT. It specifies CASSPTGDNSPLHF.